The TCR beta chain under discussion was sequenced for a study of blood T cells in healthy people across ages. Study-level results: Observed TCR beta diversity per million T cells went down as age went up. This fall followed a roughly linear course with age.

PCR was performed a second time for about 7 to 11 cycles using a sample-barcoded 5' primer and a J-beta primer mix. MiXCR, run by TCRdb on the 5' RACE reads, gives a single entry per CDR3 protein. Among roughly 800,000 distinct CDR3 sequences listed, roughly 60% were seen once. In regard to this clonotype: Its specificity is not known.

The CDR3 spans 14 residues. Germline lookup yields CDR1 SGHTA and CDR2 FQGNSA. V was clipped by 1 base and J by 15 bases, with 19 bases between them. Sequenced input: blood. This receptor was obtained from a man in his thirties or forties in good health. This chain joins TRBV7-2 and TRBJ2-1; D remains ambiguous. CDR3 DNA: TGTGCCAGCAGCTTAGGTGGCTATGGACGTATAAGGTTCTTC. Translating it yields CASSLGGYGRIRFF.